These T cell receptor beta chains were read from a single sample in a study of early T cells in non-severe SARS-CoV-2 infection. One entry per CDR3 protein results from TCRdb running MiXCR on the 5' RACE reads. The table lists 70,000 or so distinct CDR3 sequences, over 9% of them singletons. Sequenced material: whole blood. Receptor source: an adult who was a healthcare worker with PCR-confirmed SARS-CoV-2 infection or an uninfected control (not recorded which). CDR3s include the opening cysteine and the closing phenylalanine or tryptophan. D genes are given only for firm matches. Size is omitted from some rows. Given values are once, few, many or a class for expanded clones.

TRBJ1-2	.	TRBV7-9	many	TGTGCCAGCAGTGAAGTTGGCTACACCTTC	CASSEVGYTF
TRBJ2-7	.	TRBV7-8	many	TGTGCCAGCAGCTTAGTCCGGGGCTACGAGCAGTACTTC	CASSLVRGYEQYF
TRBJ2-1	.	TRBV6-1	.	TGTGCCAGCAGTTCACTGGCGAGGCAGTTCTTC	CASSSLARQFF
TRBJ1-5	.	TRBV7-2	.	TGTGCCGGCAGCTTAGCGGCTAATCGCAATCAGCCCCAGCATTTT	CAGSLAANRNQPQHF
TRBJ2-2	.	TRBV19	many	TGTGCCAGTAGGGGGACTCAACAATTCGCCGGGGAGCTGTTTTTT	CASRGTQQFAGELFF
TRBJ1-1	.	TRBV29-1	.	TGCAGCGTTGCCCCCATAGGCACTGAAGCTTTCTTT	CSVAPIGTEAFF
TRBJ1-2	.	TRBV12-3/TRBV12-4	few	TGTGCCAGCACCGTGGACACTTCCCCATCCTTC	CASTVDTSPSF
TRBJ1-6	.	TRBV7-9	.	TGTGCCAGCAGCTTATATGTTGGGCAGCCGAGTGCTTCACCCCTCCACTTT	CASSLYVGQPSASPLHF
TRBJ1-2	.	TRBV5-4	many	TGTGCCAGCAGCTTGGATGAGGCTCGCGGGGGTCCGTACTATGGCTACACCTTC	CASSLDEARGGPYYGYTF
TRBJ2-7	.	TRBV20-1	few	TGCGGTGCTCGAGCCGGGACTTTCTACGAGCAGTACTTC	CGARAGTFYEQYF
TRBJ2-7	.	TRBV6-1	many	TGTGCCAGCAGTGACCCAAACTCCTACGAGCAGTACTTC	CASSDPNSYEQYF
TRBJ1-1	TRBD1	TRBV10-3	many	TGTGCCATCAGTGGGAAGGGGGCCGGTGGCACTGAAGCTTTCTTT	CAISGKGAGGTEAFF
TRBJ2-2	.	TRBV5-4	.	TGTGCCAGCAGCTTAGGAGGGGCCAACACCGGGGAGCTGTTTTTT	CASSLGGANTGELFF
TRBJ1-4	TRBD1	TRBV18	many	TGTGCCAGCTCACCAATCGTGGGGACAGGGAATGAAAAACTGTTTTTT	CASSPIVGTGNEKLFF
TRBJ2-3	.	TRBV20-1	.	TGCAGTGTCGTGACTTCCACAGATACGCAGTATTTT	CSVVTSTDTQYF
TRBJ2-7	.	TRBV20-1	.	TGCAGTGCTAGTAAAGGTTTTACCTACGAGCAGTACTTC	CSASKGFTYEQYF
TRBJ2-4	.	TRBV12-5	.	TGTGCTAGTGGTTTGATACTACAGGGACAAATAGCCAAAAACATTCAGTACTTC	CASGLILQGQIAKNIQYF
TRBJ2-7	.	TRBV20-1	few	TGCAGTGCTCGTCAGGATGTCTCCTACGAGCAGTACTTC	CSARQDVSYEQYF
TRBJ2-1	TRBD2	TRBV3-1	.	TGTGCCAGCAGTCTTAGCGGGGTCTCCTACAATGAGCAGTTCTTC	CASSLSGVSYNEQFF
TRBJ2-7	TRBD2	TRBV30	few	TGTGCCTGGAGTCCACCCGGGGGGGCAAGCTCCTACGAGCAGTACTTC	CAWSPPGGASSYEQYF
TRBJ2-3	.	TRBV11-2	.	TGTGCCAGCAGCTTAGATACTAATACGCAGTATTTT	CASSLDTNTQYF
TRBJ2-5	.	TRBV25-1	many	TGTGCCAGCAGTGAGATGGGGGGAGTAGCGGAGACCCAGTACTTC	CASSEMGGVAETQYF
TRBJ2-5	TRBD2	TRBV20-1	.	TGCAGTGCTAGTCGGGTAGCGGGGAAAGAGACCCAGTACTTC	CSASRVAGKETQYF
TRBJ1-5	.	TRBV12-2	few	TGTGCAAGTCGAAGGAAGGGGACGGGGAGCAATCAGCCCCAGCATTTT	CASRRKGTGSNQPQHF
TRBJ2-7	TRBD2	TRBV10-2	many	TGCGCCAGCTCCGGGGGGAGTTCCTACGAGCAGTACTTC	CASSGGSSYEQYF
TRBJ1-5	.	TRBV20-1	.	TGCAGTGCTGAAGTAACAGGGAATCAGCCCCAGCATTTT	CSAEVTGNQPQHF
TRBJ2-3	.	TRBV30	few	TGTGCCTGGAGTGCCGTATCCGCTGGCACAGATACGCAGTATTTT	CAWSAVSAGTDTQYF
TRBJ2-3	.	TRBV4-2	few	TGTGCCAGCAGCTTCAATCCCTCCGGGGACACAGATACGCAGTATTTT	CASSFNPSGDTDTQYF
TRBJ2-7	TRBD1	TRBV20-1	once	TGCAGTGCTAGATTCTCGAGGGACAGCGAGCAGTACTTC	CSARFSRDSEQYF
TRBJ1-1	.	TRBV30	many	TGTGCCTGGAAGCAGAACACTGAAGCTTTCTTT	CAWKQNTEAFF
TRBJ1-5	.	TRBV6-2/TRBV6-3	many	TGTGCCAGCAGTTACCAAGGGGCCCAATATCAGCCCCAGCATTTT	CASSYQGAQYQPQHF
TRBJ1-1	.	TRBV14	many	TGTGCCAGCAGTCAACTTTCTGGGGGAGCGGCTTTCTTT	CASSQLSGGAAFF
TRBJ2-1	TRBD1	TRBV5-1	few	TGCGCCAGCAGCTTGTTGGGGACAGGGGACAATGAGCAGTTCTTC	CASSLLGTGDNEQFF
TRBJ2-7	TRBD1	TRBV29-1	.	TGCAGCGTTGGCCGCAACAGGGGTAACGAGCAGTACTTC	CSVGRNRGNEQYF
TRBJ1-1	.	TRBV20-1	many	TGCAGTGCTAGCCCCCGGGCCCAGCGAGCAGGTGAAGCTTTCTTT	CSASPRAQRAGEAFF
TRBJ2-2	.	TRBV5-1	many	TGCGCCAGCAGCTTGGGACTAGGGATTGTTAACACCGGGGAGCTGTTTTTT	CASSLGLGIVNTGELFF
TRBJ2-2	.	TRBV7-9	few	TGTGCCAGCAGCATCACCCCCCGTACCGGGGAGCTGTTTTTT	CASSITPRTGELFF
TRBJ2-2	.	TRBV2	.	TGTGCCAGCAGTCCCTTTCTCACCGGGGAGCTGTTTTTT	CASSPFLTGELFF
TRBJ2-3	TRBD2	TRBV10-1	few	TGCGCCAGCAGCGCCGGACTAGGCGGCACAGATACGCAGTATTTT	CASSAGLGGTDTQYF
TRBJ2-1	TRBD2	TRBV12-5	.	TGTGCTAGTGGTTCACTAAGGGCGGGGGGAAGTGAGTTCTTC	CASGSLRAGGSEFF
TRBJ1-1	.	TRBV5-8	medium-sized	TGTGCCAGCAGCTTGAGTTCTTTATCTATGAACACTGAAGCTTTCTTT	CASSLSSLSMNTEAFF
TRBJ1-1	TRBD1	TRBV18	.	TGTGCCAGCTCACCACCACAGGGGCCGTACACTGAAGCTTTCTTT	CASSPPQGPYTEAFF
TRBJ1-1	TRBD1	TRBV29-1	few	TGCAGCGTTCGTACAGGGGTGACTGAAGCTTTCTTT	CSVRTGVTEAFF
TRBJ2-7	.	TRBV2	.	TGTGCCAGCAGGCGGACAGCCGAGGCCCGCTACTATGACGAGCAGTACTTC	CASRRTAEARYYDEQYF
TRBJ2-7	TRBD2	TRBV7-9	few	TGTGCCAGCAGCTCCGGGACTAGCGGGGGTTTCGAGCAGTACTTC	CASSSGTSGGFEQYF
TRBJ2-4	TRBD2	TRBV14	.	TGTGCCAGCAGCCACAGTAAGCGGGGGGGCTACCCTCCAGCCAAAAACATTCAGTACTTC	CASSHSKRGGYPPAKNIQYF
TRBJ2-1	.	TRBV30	.	TGTGCCTGGAGTAAGGGGAGCGGTGAGCAGTTCTTC	CAWSKGSGEQFF
TRBJ1-1	.	TRBV7-9	.	TGTGCCAGCAGCTTAGAGCAAGGTGAAGCTTTCTTT	CASSLEQGEAFF
TRBJ2-7	.	TRBV20-1	many	TGCAGTGCTAGTTCTAGCTACGAGCAGTACTTC	CSASSSYEQYF
TRBJ1-1	.	TRBV12-3/TRBV12-4	.	TGTGCCAGCAGTTCAGACCGGGGGTCCGTGAAAGCTTTCTTT	CASSSDRGSVKAFF
TRBJ2-2	.	TRBV27	few	TGTGCCAGCAGAAGCCCCGGGGGCGTGAACACCGGGGAGCTGTTTTTT	CASRSPGGVNTGELFF